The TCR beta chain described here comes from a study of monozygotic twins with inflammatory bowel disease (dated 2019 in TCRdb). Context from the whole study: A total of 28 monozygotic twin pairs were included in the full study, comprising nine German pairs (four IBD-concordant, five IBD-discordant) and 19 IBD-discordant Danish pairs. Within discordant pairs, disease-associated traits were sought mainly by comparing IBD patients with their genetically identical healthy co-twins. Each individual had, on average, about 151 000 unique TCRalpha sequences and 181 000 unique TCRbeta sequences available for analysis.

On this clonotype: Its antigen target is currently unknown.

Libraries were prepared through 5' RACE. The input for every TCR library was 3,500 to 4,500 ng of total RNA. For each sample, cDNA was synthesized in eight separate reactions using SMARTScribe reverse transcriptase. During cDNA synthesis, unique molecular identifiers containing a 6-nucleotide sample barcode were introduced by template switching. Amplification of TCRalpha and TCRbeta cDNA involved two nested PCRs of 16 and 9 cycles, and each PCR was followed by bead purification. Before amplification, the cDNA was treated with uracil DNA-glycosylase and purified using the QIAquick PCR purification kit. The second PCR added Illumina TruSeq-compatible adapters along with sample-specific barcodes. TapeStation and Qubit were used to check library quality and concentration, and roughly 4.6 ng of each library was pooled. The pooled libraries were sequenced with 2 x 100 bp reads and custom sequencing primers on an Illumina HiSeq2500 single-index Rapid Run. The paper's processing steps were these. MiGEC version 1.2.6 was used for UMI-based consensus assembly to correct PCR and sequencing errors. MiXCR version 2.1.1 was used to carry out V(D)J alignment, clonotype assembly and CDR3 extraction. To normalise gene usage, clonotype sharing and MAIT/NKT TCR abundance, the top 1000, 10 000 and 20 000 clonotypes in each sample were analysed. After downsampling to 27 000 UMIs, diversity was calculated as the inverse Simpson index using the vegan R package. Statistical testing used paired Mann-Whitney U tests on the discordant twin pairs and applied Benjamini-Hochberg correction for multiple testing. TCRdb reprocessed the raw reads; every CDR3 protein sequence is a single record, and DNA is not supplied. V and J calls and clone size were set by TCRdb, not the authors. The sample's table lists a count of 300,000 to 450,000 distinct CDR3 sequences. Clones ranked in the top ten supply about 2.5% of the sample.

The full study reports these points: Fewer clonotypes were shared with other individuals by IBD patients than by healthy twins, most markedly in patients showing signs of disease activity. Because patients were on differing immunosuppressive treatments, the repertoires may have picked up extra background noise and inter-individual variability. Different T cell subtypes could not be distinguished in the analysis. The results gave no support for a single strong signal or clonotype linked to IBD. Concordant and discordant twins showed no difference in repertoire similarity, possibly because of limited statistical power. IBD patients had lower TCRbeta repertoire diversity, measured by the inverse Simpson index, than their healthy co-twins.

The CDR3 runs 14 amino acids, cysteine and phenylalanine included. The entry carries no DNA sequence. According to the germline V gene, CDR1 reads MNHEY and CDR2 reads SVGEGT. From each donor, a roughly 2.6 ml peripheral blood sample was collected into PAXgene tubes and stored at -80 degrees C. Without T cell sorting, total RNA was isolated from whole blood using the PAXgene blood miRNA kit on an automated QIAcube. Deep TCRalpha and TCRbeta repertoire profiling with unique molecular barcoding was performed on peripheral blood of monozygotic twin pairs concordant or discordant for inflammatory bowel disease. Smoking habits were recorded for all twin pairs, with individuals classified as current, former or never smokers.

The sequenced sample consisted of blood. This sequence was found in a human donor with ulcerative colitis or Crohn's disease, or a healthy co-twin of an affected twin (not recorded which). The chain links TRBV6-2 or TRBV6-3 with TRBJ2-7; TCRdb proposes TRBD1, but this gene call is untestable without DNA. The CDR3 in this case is CASRNLWTVYEQYF.